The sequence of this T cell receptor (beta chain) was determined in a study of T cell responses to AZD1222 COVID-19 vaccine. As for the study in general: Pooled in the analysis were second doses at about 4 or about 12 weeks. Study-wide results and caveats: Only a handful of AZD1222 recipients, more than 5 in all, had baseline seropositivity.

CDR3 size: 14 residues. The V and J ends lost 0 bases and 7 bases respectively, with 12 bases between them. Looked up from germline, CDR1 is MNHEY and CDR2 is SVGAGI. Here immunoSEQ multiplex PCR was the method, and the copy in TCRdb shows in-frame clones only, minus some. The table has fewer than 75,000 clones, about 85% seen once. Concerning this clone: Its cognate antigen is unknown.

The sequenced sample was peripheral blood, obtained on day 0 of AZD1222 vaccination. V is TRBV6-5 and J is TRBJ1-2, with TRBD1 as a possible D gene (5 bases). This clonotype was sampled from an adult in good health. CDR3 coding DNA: TGTGCCAGCAGTTACTCGTCTGGGGGGTCTGGCTACACCTTC. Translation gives CASSYSSGGSGYTF.